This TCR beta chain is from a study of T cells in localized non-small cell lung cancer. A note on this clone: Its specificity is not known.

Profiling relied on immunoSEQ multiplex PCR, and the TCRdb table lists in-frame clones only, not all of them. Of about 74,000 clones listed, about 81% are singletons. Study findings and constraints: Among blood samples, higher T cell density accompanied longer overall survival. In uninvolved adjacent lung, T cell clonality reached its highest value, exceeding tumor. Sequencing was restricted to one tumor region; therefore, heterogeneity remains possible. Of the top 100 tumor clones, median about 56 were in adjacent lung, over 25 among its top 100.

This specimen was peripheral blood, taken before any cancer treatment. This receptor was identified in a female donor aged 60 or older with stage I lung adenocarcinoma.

The CDR3 nucleotides read TGTGCCAGCAGCTTAGGCCTATACAGGGAAGGTGGAAAACTGTTTTTT. Amino acids: CASSLGLYREGGKLFF. The chain joins TRBV13 to TRBJ1-4, with a weak D call TRBD1 (6 bases). Germline assignment: CDR1 PRHDT and CDR2 FYEKMQ (reference sequence). The CDR3 consists of 16 residues. Deletions cut 0 bases from V and 10 bases from J, with 18 bases between.